The rows below give T cell receptor beta chains drawn from one sample of a study of cytomegalovirus exposure and HLA in healthy donors. The method was immunoSEQ multiplex PCR; TCRdb's version includes in-frame clones alone and lacks a portion of them. The sample consists of about 220,000 clones, approximately 79% of them appearing once. The sequenced sample was PBMCs. These receptors were obtained from a male donor in good health and CMV-seronegative. Both conserved end residues are trimmed from each CDR3.

v_gene,CDR3aa
TRBV18,ASSPPGQVLYEQY
TRBV7-9,ASRVGGDGEQY
TRBV30,AWSVQRGLNEKLF
TRBV6-6,ASSSLHYGTEAF
TRBV7-9,SSSQQGQFSGANVLT
TRBV11-2,ASSFAGQDLNEQF
TRBV9,ASSQGGGVNEKLF
TRBV9,ASSAPPGDGGELF
TRBV6-5,ASSYGPGGLSIQY
TRBV7-9,SSSAGTSGFVN
TRBV19,ASTGLAKETQY
TRBV7-3,ASSQSYNEQF
TRBV5-4,ALTAGRQETQY
TRBV5-6,ASSSPATNYGYT
TRBV11-2,ASSLVGNTIY
TRBV30,AWRPGYTEAF
TRBV2,ASRIGVSYGYT
TRBV30,AWSVLLAGGPDTQY
TRBV6-1,ASRSGVAF
TRBV5-6,ASSFWTGGTDTQY
TRBV18,ASSLKRNEQF
TRBV9,ASSVAPHGGGEKLF
TRBV19,ASITTGGSSSWGELF
TRBV28,ASSFRSQGSGGYT
TRBV11-3,ASTWSGGASNEQF
TRBV5-1,ASSWEPQGVGETQY
TRBV14,ASSQGGFYGYT
TRBV19,ASSIDPQAPNYGYT
TRBV10-3,AISGASGLSSYNEQF
TRBV7-9,ASSLGQVWGYT
TRBV30,AWEKAGTGYNEQF
TRBV10-3,AISEGDRDQPQH
TRBV18,ASSSGQAYGYT
TRBV28,ASRPQRRNQPQH
TRBV4-1,ASRNPGHGNTIY
TRBV28,ASSPPGGTNEKLF
TRBV5-1,ASSLKVGGSQETQY
TRBV11-3,ASSQLRGYEQY
TRBV7-8,ASSFSPPLGGSTGELF
TRBV7-8,ASSWEVAGGNSPLH
TRBV15,ATSRETGHTGELF
TRBV25-1,ASSPSGNQPQH
TRBV6-5,ASSYGGTGNYEQY
TRBV27,ASSYTGGRETQY
TRBV4-2,ASSLTETAHYGYT
TRBV19,ASSIGAGSNQPQH
TRBV5-1,ASSLLTVNYGYT
TRBV27,ASSLQRHTEAF
TRBV12-2,ASRSRAGCLYTQY
TRBV4-3,ASSQETNSLNEKLF
TRBV7-9,ASSPGDNSPLH
TRBV27,ASSLSPTQGASTNEKLF
TRBV6-5,ASSRGTSGSYEQY